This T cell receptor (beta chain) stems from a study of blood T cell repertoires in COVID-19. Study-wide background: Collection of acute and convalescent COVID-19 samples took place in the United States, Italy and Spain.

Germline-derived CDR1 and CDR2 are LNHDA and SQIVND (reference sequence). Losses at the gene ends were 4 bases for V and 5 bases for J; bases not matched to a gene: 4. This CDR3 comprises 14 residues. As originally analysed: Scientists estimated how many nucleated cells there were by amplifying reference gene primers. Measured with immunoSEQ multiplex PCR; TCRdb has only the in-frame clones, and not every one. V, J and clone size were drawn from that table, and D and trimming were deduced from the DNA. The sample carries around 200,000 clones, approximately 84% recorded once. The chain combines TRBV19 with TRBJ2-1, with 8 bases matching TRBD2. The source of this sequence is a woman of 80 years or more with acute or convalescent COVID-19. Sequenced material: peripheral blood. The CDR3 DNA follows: TGTGCCAGTAGTACGGGACTAGTAGACAATGAGCAGTTCTTC. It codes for CASSTGLVDNEQFF.